Listed below are T cell receptor beta chains from one sample, sequenced in a study of cytomegalovirus exposure and HLA in healthy donors. TCRdb's copy holds only in-frame clones and misses some; the assay was immunoSEQ multiplex PCR. The data hold around 210,000 clones, with 80% to 90% observed a single time. The sequencing input was PBMCs. These receptors were obtained from a girl aged 2-15 years in good health and CMV-seronegative. The CDR3 runs from the conserved cysteine through the conserved F or W. A D gene is named only where the DNA matches it firmly. A row's size may be missing; if present it is once, few, many or a size class.

>TRBJ1-1|.|TRBV11-2|.
TGTGCCAGCAGCCTTAGCGGTGAAGCTTTCTTT
CASSLSGEAFF
>TRBJ1-1|.|TRBV6-6|.
TGTGCCAGCAGTCCCGGAACAGTTCTTGAAGCTTTCTTT
CASSPGTVLEAFF
>TRBJ2-1|.|TRBV7-6|.
TGTGCCAGCAGCTTAGTTGCGTCAGGGGATAGTGAGCAGTTCTTC
CASSLVASGDSEQFF
>TRBJ2-2|.|TRBV9|.
TGTGCCAGCAGCGTAGGCTCAGGGCGCCACACCGGGGAGCTGTTTTTT
CASSVGSGRHTGELFF
>TRBJ2-7|TRBD2|TRBV4-2|.
TGTGCCAGCAGCCAAGAAGGGACTAGCGGGAAGAGCTCCTACGAGCAGTACTTC
CASSQEGTSGKSSYEQYF
>TRBJ2-4|.|TRBV9|.
TGTGCCAGCAGCATCGACACTTTGGACATTCAGTACTTC
CASSIDTLDIQYF
>TRBJ1-1|TRBD1|TRBV19|.
TGTGCCAGTAGTGGACAGGGTAGAATGAACACTGAAGCTTTCTTT
CASSGQGRMNTEAFF
>TRBJ1-1|.|TRBV2|.
TGTGCCAGCAATTTTAGGTCCTTCGGAAGGGGGACTGAAGCTTTCTTT
CASNFRSFGRGTEAFF
>TRBJ2-5|TRBD2|TRBV2|.
TGTGCCAGCAGTGAAAGGGGAGGACTAGCGGGGGAGACGGAGACCCAGTACTTC
CASSERGGLAGETETQYF
>TRBJ2-7|TRBD1|TRBV6-5|.
TGTGCCAGCAGGAGGACAGGGGGCGAGCAGTACTTC
CASRRTGGEQYF
>TRBJ2-1|TRBD2|TRBV4-2|.
TGTGCCAGCAGCCCCTGGACTAGCGGGAGGGATGAGCAGTTCTTC
CASSPWTSGRDEQFF
>TRBJ1-1|.|TRBV5-4|few
TGTGCCAGCAGCTTCTTGGGGCAAGTGACTGAAGCTTTCTTT
CASSFLGQVTEAFF
>TRBJ2-5|.|TRBV2|.
TGTGCCAGAGGGGGGTTAGGGGTGGGGGGGGAGACCCAGTACTTC
CARGGLGVGGETQYF
>TRBJ1-3|.|TRBV5-1|.
TGCGCCAGCAGCTGGGGCACCACAGTGATCTCTGGAAACACCATATATTTT
CASSWGTTVISGNTIYF
>TRBJ2-3|.|TRBV6-4|.
TGTGCCAGCAGTGAGGGGGGATCCGCAGATACGCAGTATTTT
CASSEGGSADTQYF
>TRBJ1-1|.|TRBV19|.
TGTGCCAGTAGTATACAGGGGTCCACTGAAGCTTTCTTT
CASSIQGSTEAFF
>TRBJ1-4|TRBD1|TRBV7-9|once
TGTGCCAGCAGCTTAGGAGGCTCTCAGGGGGCTGGAGAAAAACTGTTTTTT
CASSLGGSQGAGEKLFF
>TRBJ2-5|.|TRBV4-1|once
TGCGCCAGCAGCCAAGAAGCTCGACAAGAGACCCAGTACTTC
CASSQEARQETQYF
>TRBJ2-6|TRBD1|TRBV6-5|.
TGTGCCAGTACGTACAGGGGCTCTGGGGCCAACGTCCTGACTTTC
CASTYRGSGANVLTF
>TRBJ2-2|TRBD2|TRBV7-9|.
TGTGCCAGCAGCCGTAGCGGGCCCGGGGAGCTGTTTTTT
CASSRSGPGELFF
>TRBJ2-6|.|TRBV29-1|.
TGCAGCGTTTCGGGACAAAATGGGGCCAACGTCCTGACTTTC
CSVSGQNGANVLTF
>TRBJ2-3|.|TRBV4-2|.
TGTGCCAGCAGCCAAGATAGAAAGACAGGTATCACAGATACGCAGTATTTT
CASSQDRKTGITDTQYF
>TRBJ2-3|.|TRBV30|.
TGTGCCTGGAGTTTCCAGATCTCCTATACGCAGTATTTT
CAWSFQISYTQYF
>TRBJ2-4|.|TRBV7-9|.
TGTGCCAGCAGCTTAGCCGCAGGGGAGTGGAACATTCAGTACTTC
CASSLAAGEWNIQYF
>TRBJ1-1|.|TRBV2|few
TGTGCCAGCCCACTTATCACTGAAGCTTTCTTT
CASPLITEAFF
>TRBJ2-7|TRBD1|TRBV28|.
TGTGCCAGCAGTCCGGGGACAGGGGCAAGTGTAGAGCAGTACTTC
CASSPGTGASVEQYF
>TRBJ2-1|.|TRBV14|few
TGTGCCAGCAGCCTTGGAGGAGTAGAGCAGTTCTTC
CASSLGGVEQFF
>TRBJ2-3|TRBD1|TRBV29-1|few
TGCAGCGTCTTACAGGGGTCTAGCACAGATACGCAGTATTTT
CSVLQGSSTDTQYF
>TRBJ2-7|TRBD1|TRBV5-6|.
TGTGCCAGCAGCGCTTGGACACTAGGGACAGTAGCCTACGAGCAGTACTTC
CASSAWTLGTVAYEQYF
>TRBJ2-5|TRBD2|TRBV9|.
TGTGCCAGCAGCGTAGGACTAGCGGGGGCCGGGGAGACCCAGTACTTC
CASSVGLAGAGETQYF
>TRBJ2-1|TRBD2|TRBV2|.
TGTGCCAGCAGTACGGGACTAGCGAGAAATGAGCAGTTCTTC
CASSTGLARNEQFF
>TRBJ2-5|TRBD2|TRBV5-1|.
TGCGCCAGCACCTCCCACTATAGCGGGCGAGAAGAGACCCAGTACTTC
CASTSHYSGREETQYF
>TRBJ1-1|TRBD1|TRBV5-1|.
TGCGCCAGCTCTAGACAGGGAGGCACTGAAGCTTTCTTT
CASSRQGGTEAFF